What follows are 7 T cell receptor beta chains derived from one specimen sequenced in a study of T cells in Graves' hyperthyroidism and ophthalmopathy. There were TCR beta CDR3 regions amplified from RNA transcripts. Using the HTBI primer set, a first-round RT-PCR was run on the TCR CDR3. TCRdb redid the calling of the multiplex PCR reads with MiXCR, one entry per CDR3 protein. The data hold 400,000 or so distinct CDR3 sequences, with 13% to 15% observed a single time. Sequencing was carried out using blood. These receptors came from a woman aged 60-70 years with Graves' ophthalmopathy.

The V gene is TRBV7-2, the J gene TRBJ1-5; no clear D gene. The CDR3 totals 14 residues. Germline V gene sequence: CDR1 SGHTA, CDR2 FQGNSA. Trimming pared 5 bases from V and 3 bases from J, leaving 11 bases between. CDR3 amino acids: CASSPMVNNQPQHF. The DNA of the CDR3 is TGTGCCAGCAGCCCCATGGTGAACAATCAGCCCCAGCATTTT. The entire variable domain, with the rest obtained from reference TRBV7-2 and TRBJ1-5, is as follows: GAGVSQSPSNKVTEKGKDVELRCDPISGHTALYWYRQSLGQGLEFLIYFQGNSAPDKSGLPSDRFSAERTGGSVSTLTIQRTQQEDSAVYLCASSPMVNNQPQHFGDGTRLSIL.

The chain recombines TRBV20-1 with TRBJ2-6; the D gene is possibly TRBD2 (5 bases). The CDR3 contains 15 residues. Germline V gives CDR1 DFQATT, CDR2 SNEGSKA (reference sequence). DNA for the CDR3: TGCAGCCCGGTGGAGGACTCTGCTGGGGCCAACGTCCTGACTTTC. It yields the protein CSPVEDSAGANVLTF.

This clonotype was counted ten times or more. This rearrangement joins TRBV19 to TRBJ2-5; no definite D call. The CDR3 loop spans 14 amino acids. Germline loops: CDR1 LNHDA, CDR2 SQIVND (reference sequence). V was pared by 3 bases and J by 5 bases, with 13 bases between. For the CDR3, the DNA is TGTGCCAGTAGTATCCCGTCGTCCGGGGAGACCCAGTACTTC. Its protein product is CASSIPSSGETQYF.

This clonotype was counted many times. In DNA form, the CDR3 reads TGTGCCAGCACCAAGGGCGGGACTAGGGGGATCTTCAATGAGCAGTTCTTC. Its protein is CASTKGGTRGIFNEQFF. The chain links TRBV7-9 to TRBJ2-1; 8 bases match TRBD2. Germline trimming cut 7 bases from V and 6 bases from J; bases unmatched to any gene: 17. The CDR3 extends over 17 amino acids. Looked up from germline, CDR1 is SEHNR and CDR2 is FQNEAQ (reference sequence).

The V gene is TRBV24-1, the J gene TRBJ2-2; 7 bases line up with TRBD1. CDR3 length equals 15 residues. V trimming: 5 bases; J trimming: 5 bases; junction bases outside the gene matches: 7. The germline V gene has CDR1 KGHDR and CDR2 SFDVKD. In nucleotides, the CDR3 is TGTGCCACCAGTGGGCCAGGGGGTCAAACCGGGGAGCTGTTTTTT. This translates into CATSGPGGQTGELFF.

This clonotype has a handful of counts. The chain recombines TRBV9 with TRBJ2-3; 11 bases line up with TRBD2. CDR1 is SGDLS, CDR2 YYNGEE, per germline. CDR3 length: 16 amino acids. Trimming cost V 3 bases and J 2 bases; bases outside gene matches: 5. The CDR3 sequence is CASSDSTSGITDTQYF. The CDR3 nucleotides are TGTGCCAGCAGCGATTCGACTAGCGGGATCACAGATACGCAGTATTTT.

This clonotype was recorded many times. This CDR3 reads CASTRGGTGTYEQYF. In DNA, the CDR3 is TGTGCCAGCACTCGAGGTGGGACAGGGACCTACGAGCAGTACTTC. V gene TRBV12-3 or TRBV12-4 combines with J gene TRBJ2-7; 9 nucleotides agree with TRBD1. There are 15 residues in the CDR3. After removal of 7 bases from V and 2 bases from J, the junction contained 9 bases not matched to a gene.